This entry features one TCR beta chain sequence. This CDR3 is 13 amino acids long. The ends were cut back, 4 bases at V and 2 bases at J, with 8 bases in the middle. Original handling: Estimation of nucleated cell counts was performed using reference gene primer amplification. Clones were read by immunoSEQ multiplex PCR, and TCRdb kept only the in-frame ones, dropping some. From that table come the V and J calls and clone size; the DNA was used to work out D and trimming. The table shows more than 200,000 clones, with around 80% occurring only once. This entry comes from a study of blood T cell repertoires in COVID-19.

The rearrangement uses TRBV12-3 or TRBV12-4 and TRBJ1-1; D is unresolved. This clonotype was obtained from a man aged 55 to 70 with acute or convalescent COVID-19. Input material: peripheral blood. CDR3 in amino acids: CASSSLTNTEAFF. Here the CDR3 DNA reads TGTGCCAGCAGTTCCCTGACAAACACTGAAGCTTTCTTT.